This passage covers 5 T cell receptor beta chains from one sample sequenced in a study of post-analysis software for immune sequencing data (dated by TCRdb to the mid-2010s). What the research found in general, with its limitations: Significantly higher frequencies in patients than in controls were found for roughly 5 TRBV segments, including TRBV5-6, TRBV5-1 and TRBV20-1.

No antigens are known for them. Receptors were amplified or captured by PCR. Sequencing relied on an Illumina HiSeq 2500. Unique molecular identifiers were incorporated into TCR beta cDNA libraries to reduce PCR and sequencing biases. TCRdb took the public reads, trimmed them with fastp at Q25, ran MiXCR for clone calling and kept in-frame beta chains. Rows are unified per CDR3 protein, each entry keeping the most common DNA and genes. This sample gives hundreds of thousands of distinct CDR3 sequences in total; roughly three fifths of them show up just once. The ten largest clones capture roughly 12% of the sample. The sequencing input was blood. Receptors were obtained from a girl aged 2 to 10 with multiple sclerosis.

The J gene is TRBJ2-5, the V gene TRBV3-1; D is undetermined. The J call could be wrong; TRBJ2-7 is a better fit for the DNA end. The CDR3 sequence is 16 residues long. Germline V CDR1 and CDR2: LGHDT, YNNKEL (reference sequence). The CDR3 coding sequence is TGTGCCAGCAGCCAAGATTCCTCCGGTGCAGCCTACGAGCAGTACTTC. Protein sequence: CASSQDSSGAAYEQYF.

As to this clonotype: At one end, the junction sequence differs from germline, possibly due to a read error. This chain joins TRBV5-1 and TRBJ2-1; D may correspond to TRBD1 or TRBD2 (6 bases each). CDR1 and CDR2 from the germline V gene are SGHRS and YFSETQ. The CDR3 totals 15 residues. The CDR3 region is CASSPAGGSCNEQFF. The CDR3 nucleotides read TGCGCCAGTAGTCCCGCCGGGGGCTCCTGCAATGAGCAGTTCTTC.

The V gene is TRBV15, the J gene TRBJ2-1, with TRBD2 matching over 9 bases. The CDR3 is 19 residues long. Germline V gene lookup returns CDR1 LNHNV and CDR2 YYDKDF (reference sequence). V trimming: 0 bases; J trimming: 7 bases; junction bases outside the gene matches: 16. CDR3 region: CATSRDKYLSGRRGNEQFF. DNA of the CDR3: TGTGCCACCAGCAGAGATAAGTATCTGAGCGGGAGGAGGGGGAATGAGCAGTTCTTC.

This chain connects TRBV6-1 to TRBJ2-1; TRBD2 is a possible D gene (6 bases). CDR1 and CDR2 from the germline V gene are MNHNS and SASEGT. With 3 bases removed from V and 5 bases from J, the gap between germline ends came to 14 bases. The CDR3 is made up of 15 amino acids. DNA for the CDR3: TGTGCCAGCAGTGACAGGGAGGCGGCCCACAATGAGCAGTTCTTC. Encoded protein: CASSDREAAHNEQFF.

The V gene is TRBV10-2, the J gene TRBJ2-3; 8 bases fit TRBD2. From germline, CDR1 is WSHSY and CDR2 SAAADI. Trimming took 1 base from V and 5 from J; bases not matched to a gene: 5. CDR3 length: 15 amino acids. In nucleotides, the CDR3 is TGCGCCAGCAGTGAGTTGCGGGGGGTGGTAGATACGCAGTATTTT. This codes for CASSELRGVVDTQYF.